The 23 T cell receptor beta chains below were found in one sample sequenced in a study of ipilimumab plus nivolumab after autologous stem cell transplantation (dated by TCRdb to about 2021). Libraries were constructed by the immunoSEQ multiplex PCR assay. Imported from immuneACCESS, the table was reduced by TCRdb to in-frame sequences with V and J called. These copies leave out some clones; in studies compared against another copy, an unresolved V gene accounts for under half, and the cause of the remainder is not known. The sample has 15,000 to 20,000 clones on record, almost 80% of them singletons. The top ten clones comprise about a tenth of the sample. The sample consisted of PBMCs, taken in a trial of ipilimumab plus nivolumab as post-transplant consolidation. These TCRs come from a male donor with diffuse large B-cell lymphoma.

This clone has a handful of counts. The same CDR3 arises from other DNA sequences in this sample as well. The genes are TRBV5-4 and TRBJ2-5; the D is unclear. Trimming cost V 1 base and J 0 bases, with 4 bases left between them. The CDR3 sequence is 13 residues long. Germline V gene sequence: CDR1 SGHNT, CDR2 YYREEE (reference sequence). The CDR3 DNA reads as TGTGCCAGCAGCTTGTCGTACCAAGAGACCCAGTACTTC. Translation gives CASSLSYQETQYF. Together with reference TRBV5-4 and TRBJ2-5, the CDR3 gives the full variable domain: ETGVTQSPTHLIKTRGQQVTLRCSSQSGHNTVSWYQQALGQGPQFIFQYYREEENGRGNFPPRFSGLQFPNYSSELNVNALELDDSALYLCASSLSYQETQYFGPGTRLLVL.

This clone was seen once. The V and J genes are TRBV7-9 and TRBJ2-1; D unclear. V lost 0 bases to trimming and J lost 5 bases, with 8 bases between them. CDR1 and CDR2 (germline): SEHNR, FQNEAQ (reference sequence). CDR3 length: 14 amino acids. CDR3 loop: CASSLALGNNEQFF. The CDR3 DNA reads TGTGCCAGCAGCTTAGCGCTGGGGAACAATGAGCAGTTCTTC. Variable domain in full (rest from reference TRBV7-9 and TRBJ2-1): DTGVSQNPRHKITKRGQNVTFRCDPISEHNRLYWYRQTLGQGPEFLTYFQNEAQLEKSRLLSDRFSAERPKGSFSTLEIQRTEQGDSAMYLCASSLALGNNEQFFGPGTRLTVL.

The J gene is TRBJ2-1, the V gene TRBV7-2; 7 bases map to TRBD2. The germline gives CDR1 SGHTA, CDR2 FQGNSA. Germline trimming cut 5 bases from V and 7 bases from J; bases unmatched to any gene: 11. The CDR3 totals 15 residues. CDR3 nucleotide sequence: TGTGCCAGCAGCGAACAAGCGGGGCGGAGGAATGAGCAGTTCTTC. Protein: CASSEQAGRRNEQFF.

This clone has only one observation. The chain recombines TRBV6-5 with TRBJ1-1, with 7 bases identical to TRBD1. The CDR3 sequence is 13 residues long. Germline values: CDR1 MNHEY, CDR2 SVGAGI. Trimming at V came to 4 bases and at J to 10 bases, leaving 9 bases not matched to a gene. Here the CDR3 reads CASSLDRETGAFF. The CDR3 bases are TGTGCCAGCAGTTTAGACAGGGAGACGGGAGCTTTCTTT.

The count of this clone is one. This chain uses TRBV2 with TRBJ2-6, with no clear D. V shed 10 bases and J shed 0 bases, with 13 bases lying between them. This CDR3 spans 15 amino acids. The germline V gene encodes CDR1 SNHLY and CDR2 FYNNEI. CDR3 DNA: TGTGCCAATGCTACAGCGAGCTCTGGGGCCAACGTCCTGACTTTC. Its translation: CANATASSGANVLTF.

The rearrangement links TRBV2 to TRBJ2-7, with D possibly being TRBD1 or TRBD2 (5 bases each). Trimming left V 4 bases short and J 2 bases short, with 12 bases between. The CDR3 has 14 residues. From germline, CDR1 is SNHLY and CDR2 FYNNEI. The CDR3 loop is CASSAGTSAYEQYF. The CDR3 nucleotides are TGTGCCAGCAGTGCGGGGACCTCTGCCTACGAGCAGTACTTC.

The CDR3: CASSPRGLAGGESYEQYF. CDR3 DNA sequence: TGTGCCAGCTCACCACGGGGACTAGCGGGGGGTGAGAGCTACGAGCAGTACTTC. This sequence joins TRBV18 and TRBJ2-7, with 15 bases aligning to TRBD2. The V gene end was trimmed by 1 base and the J gene end by 3 bases; junction bases not matched to a gene: 7. The germline V gene encodes CDR1 KGHSH and CDR2 LQKENI. The CDR3 spans 18 residues.

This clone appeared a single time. The CDR3 DNA follows: TGTGCCAGCAGCTTAGGGGGAGATACGCAGTATTTT. Translating gives CASSLGGDTQYF. The rearrangement links TRBV11-2 to TRBJ2-3; D is undetermined. CDR3 size: 12 residues. Germline V gives CDR1 SGHAT, CDR2 FQNNGV. Trimming left V 1 base short and J 5 bases short, with 4 bases between.

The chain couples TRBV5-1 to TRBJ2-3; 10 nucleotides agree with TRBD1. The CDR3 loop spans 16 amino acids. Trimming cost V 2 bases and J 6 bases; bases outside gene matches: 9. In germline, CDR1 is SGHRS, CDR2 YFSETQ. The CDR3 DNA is TGCGCCAGCAGCTTACCCGACGGGACAGGGGCCGATACGCAGTATTTT. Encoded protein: CASSLPDGTGADTQYF.

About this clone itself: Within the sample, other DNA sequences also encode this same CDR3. As DNA, the CDR3 is TGTGCCAGCAGTTACGGGCTGGCGGGGGGGGAGACCCAGTACTTC. It specifies CASSYGLAGGETQYF. The chain couples TRBV6-5 to TRBJ2-5; 9 bases align to TRBD2. Germline V gene sequence: CDR1 MNHEY, CDR2 SVGAGI. The CDR3 is 15 amino acids. V was pared by 2 bases and J by 5 bases, with 6 bases of the junction left unmatched.

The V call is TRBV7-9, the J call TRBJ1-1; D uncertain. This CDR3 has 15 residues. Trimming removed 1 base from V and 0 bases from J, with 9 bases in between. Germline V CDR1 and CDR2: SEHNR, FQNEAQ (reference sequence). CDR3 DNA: TGTGCCAGCAGCTTAGGGTCCGGGGTGAACACTGAAGCTTTCTTT. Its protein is CASSLGSGVNTEAFF.

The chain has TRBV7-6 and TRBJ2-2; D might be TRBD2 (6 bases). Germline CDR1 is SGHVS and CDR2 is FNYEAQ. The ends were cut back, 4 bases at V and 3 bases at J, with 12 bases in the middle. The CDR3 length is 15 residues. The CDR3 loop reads CASSYAGLYTGELFF. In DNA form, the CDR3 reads TGTGCCAGCAGCTACGCGGGACTCTACACCGGGGAGCTGTTTTTT.

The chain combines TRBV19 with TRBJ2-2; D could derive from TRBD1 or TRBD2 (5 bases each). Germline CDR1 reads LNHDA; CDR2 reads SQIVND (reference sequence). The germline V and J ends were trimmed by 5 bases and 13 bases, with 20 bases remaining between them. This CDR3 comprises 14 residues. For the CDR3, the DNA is TGTGCCAGTAGTCCAGGGACGCTCGCATGGGGGCTGTTTTTT. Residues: CASSPGTLAWGLFF.

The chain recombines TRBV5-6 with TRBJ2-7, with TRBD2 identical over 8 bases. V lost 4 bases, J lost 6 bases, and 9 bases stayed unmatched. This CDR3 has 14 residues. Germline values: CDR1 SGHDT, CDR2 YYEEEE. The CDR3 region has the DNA TGTGCCAGCAGCACCGGGGGGGCATTCATCGAGCAGTACTTC. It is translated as CASSTGGAFIEQYF. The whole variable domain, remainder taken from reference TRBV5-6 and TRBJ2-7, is DAGVTQSPTHLIKTRGQQVTLRCSPKSGHDTVSWYQQALGQGPQFIFQYYEEEERQRGNFPDRFSGHQFPNYSSELNVNALLLGDSALYLCASSTGGAFIEQYFGPGTRLTVT.

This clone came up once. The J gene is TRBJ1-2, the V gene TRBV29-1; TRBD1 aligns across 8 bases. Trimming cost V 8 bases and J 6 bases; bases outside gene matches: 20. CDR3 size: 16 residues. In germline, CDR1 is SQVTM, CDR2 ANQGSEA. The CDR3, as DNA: TGCAGCTCAACACCCAGTGTTGGACAGGGAGTTAATGGCTACACCTTC. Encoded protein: CSSTPSVGQGVNGYTF. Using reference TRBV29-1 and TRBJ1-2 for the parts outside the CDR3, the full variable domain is SAVISQKPSRDICQRGTSLTIQCQVDSQVTMMFWYRQQPGQSLTLIATANQGSEATYESGFVIDKFPISRPNLTFSTLTVSNMSPEDSSIYLCSSTPSVGQGVNGYTFGSGTRLTVV.

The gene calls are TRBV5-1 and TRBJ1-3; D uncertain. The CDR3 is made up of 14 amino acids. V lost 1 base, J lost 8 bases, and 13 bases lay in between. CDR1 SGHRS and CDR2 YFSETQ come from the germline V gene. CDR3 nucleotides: TGCGCCAGCAGCTTGAACCTCAACTTAGACACCATATATTTT. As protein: CASSLNLNLDTIYF.

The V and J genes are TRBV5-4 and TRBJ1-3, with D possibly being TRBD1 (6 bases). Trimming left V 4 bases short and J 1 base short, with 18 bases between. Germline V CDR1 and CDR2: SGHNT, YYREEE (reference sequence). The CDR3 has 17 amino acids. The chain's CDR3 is CASSQDLAQGSGNTIYF. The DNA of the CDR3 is TGTGCCAGCAGCCAAGATCTTGCACAGGGATCTGGAAACACCATATATTTT.

The CDR3 DNA follows: TGTGCCAGCAGAGGGTACTACTCTGGAAACACCATATATTTT. It is translated as CASRGYYSGNTIYF. This chain links TRBV6-1 with TRBJ1-3; D remains ambiguous. V dropped 6 bases and J dropped 0 bases, with 9 bases sitting between them. The CDR3 runs to 14 residues. The germline CDR1 and CDR2 sequences are MNHNS and SASEGT.

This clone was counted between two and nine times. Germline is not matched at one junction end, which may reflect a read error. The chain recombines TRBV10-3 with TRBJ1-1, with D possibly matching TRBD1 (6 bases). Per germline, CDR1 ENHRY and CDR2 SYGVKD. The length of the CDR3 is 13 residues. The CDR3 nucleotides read TGTGCCATCAGCCGGGACACAAACATTGAAGCTTTCTTT. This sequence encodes CAISRDTNIEAFF.

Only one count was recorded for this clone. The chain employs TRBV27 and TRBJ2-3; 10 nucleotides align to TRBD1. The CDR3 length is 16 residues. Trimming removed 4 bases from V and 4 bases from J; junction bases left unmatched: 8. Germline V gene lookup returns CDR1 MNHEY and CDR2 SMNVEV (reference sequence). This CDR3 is CASSWGQGTRADTQYF. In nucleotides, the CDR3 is TGTGCCAGCAGTTGGGGACAGGGGACGAGAGCAGATACGCAGTATTTT.

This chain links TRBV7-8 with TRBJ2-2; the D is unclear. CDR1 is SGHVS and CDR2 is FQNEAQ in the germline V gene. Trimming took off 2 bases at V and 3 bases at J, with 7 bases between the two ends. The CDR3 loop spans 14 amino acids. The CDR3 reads CASSLLRDTGELFF. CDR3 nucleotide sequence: TGTGCCAGCAGCTTACTTCGAGACACCGGGGAGCTGTTTTTT.

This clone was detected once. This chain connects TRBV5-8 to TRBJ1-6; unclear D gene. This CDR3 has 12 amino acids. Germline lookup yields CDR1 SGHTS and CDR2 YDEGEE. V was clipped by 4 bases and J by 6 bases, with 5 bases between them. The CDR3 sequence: CASSRLNSPLHF. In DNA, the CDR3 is TGTGCCAGCAGCCGCCTTAATTCACCCCTCCACTTT.

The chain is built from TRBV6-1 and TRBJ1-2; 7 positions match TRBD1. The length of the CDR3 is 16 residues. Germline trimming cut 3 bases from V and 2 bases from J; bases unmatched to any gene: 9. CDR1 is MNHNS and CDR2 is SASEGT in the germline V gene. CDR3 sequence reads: CASSEPRDSGNYGYTF. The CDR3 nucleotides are TGTGCCAGCAGTGAGCCGAGGGACAGCGGGAACTATGGCTACACCTTC.